Listed below are T cell receptor beta chains from one sample, sequenced in a study of T cell changes during pregnancy in multiple sclerosis. Here immunoSEQ multiplex PCR was the method, and the copy in TCRdb shows in-frame clones only, minus some. This table has 75,000 to 95,000 clones, roughly 90% appearing once. The source was peripheral blood, collected in the first trimester of pregnancy. The receptors originated from a female donor in good health, enrolled as a control in a pregnancy study. Each CDR3 is given with its conserved first and last residue. A D gene is named only where the DNA matches it firmly. Where a row states a size, it is once, few, many or the class of an expanded clone; other rows omit it.

V gene: TRBV29-1
clone size: NA
J gene: TRBJ1-1
CDR3 length: 13
D gene: NA
CDR3 protein: CSVSTAQNTEAFF
CDR3 DNA: TGCAGCGTTTCTACAGCTCAGAACACTGAAGCTTTCTTT

V gene: TRBV5-1
clone size: once
J gene: TRBJ1-3
CDR3 length: 18
D gene: NA
CDR3 protein: CASSLAGGGTPSGNTIYF
CDR3 DNA: TGCGCCAGCAGCTTGGCAGGCGGGGGGACACCCTCTGGAAACACCATATATTTT

V gene: TRBV21-1
clone size: NA
J gene: TRBJ1-2
CDR3 length: 15
D gene: NA
CDR3 protein: CASLPRRQAATGYTF
CDR3 DNA: TGTGCCAGCCTCCCGAGGCGGCAAGCCGCAACCGGCTACACCTTC

V gene: TRBV11-2
clone size: NA
J gene: TRBJ2-7
CDR3 length: 14
D gene: TRBD1
CDR3 protein: CASSSGTGGHEQYF
CDR3 DNA: TGTGCCAGCAGTTCCGGGACAGGGGGCCACGAGCAGTACTTC

V gene: TRBV30
clone size: NA
J gene: TRBJ1-5
CDR3 length: 18
D gene: TRBD1
CDR3 protein: CAWTSRGQGAFSNQPQHF
CDR3 DNA: TGTGCCTGGACTTCCCGGGGACAGGGGGCTTTTAGCAATCAGCCCCAGCATTTT

V gene: TRBV19
clone size: NA
J gene: TRBJ2-7
CDR3 length: 16
D gene: NA
CDR3 protein: CASSSQGGWSDYEQYF
CDR3 DNA: TGTGCCAGTAGTAGCCAGGGCGGTTGGTCGGACTACGAGCAGTACTTC

V gene: TRBV5-4
clone size: NA
J gene: TRBJ2-1
CDR3 length: 16
D gene: TRBD2
CDR3 protein: CASSSPGAGAYNEQFF
CDR3 DNA: TGTGCCAGCAGCTCCCCTGGGGCGGGGGCCTACAATGAGCAGTTCTTC

V gene: TRBV10-3
clone size: NA
J gene: TRBJ2-7
CDR3 length: 15
D gene: NA
CDR3 protein: CAIRAPSGSSYEQYF
CDR3 DNA: TGTGCCATCAGGGCCCCCAGCGGTAGCTCCTACGAGCAGTACTTC

V gene: TRBV14
clone size: once
J gene: TRBJ2-7
CDR3 length: 16
D gene: NA
CDR3 protein: CASSPLRGREAHGQYF
CDR3 DNA: TGTGCCAGCAGCCCCCTGAGGGGGCGGGAGGCTCATGGGCAGTACTTC

V gene: TRBV6-4
clone size: NA
J gene: TRBJ1-2
CDR3 length: 15
D gene: TRBD1
CDR3 protein: CARILGDRLNYGYTF
CDR3 DNA: TGTGCCAGGATTCTCGGGGACAGACTGAACTATGGCTACACCTTC

V gene: TRBV9
clone size: NA
J gene: TRBJ1-2
CDR3 length: 16
D gene: TRBD1
CDR3 protein: CASSEILGQGPYGYTF
CDR3 DNA: TGTGCCAGCAGCGAGATCTTGGGACAGGGCCCCTATGGCTACACCTTC

V gene: TRBV5-1
clone size: NA
J gene: TRBJ2-2
CDR3 length: 16
D gene: NA
CDR3 protein: CASSFGDSPNTGELFF
CDR3 DNA: TGCGCCAGCAGCTTCGGCGACAGCCCGAACACCGGGGAGCTGTTTTTT